The 21 T cell receptor beta chains presented below share a single source sample, sequenced in a study of blood T cell repertoires in COVID-19 (dated by TCRdb to about 2020). Library creation used the immunoSEQ multiplex PCR assay. The immuneACCESS repertoire file appears here via TCRdb, limited to in-frame rearrangements. These files lack a portion of the clones; in checked studies, under half of the deficit traces to unresolved V genes, and the cause of the others is not known. For this sample there are under 150,000 clones; 88% appear just once. The top ten clones comprise about 1.5% of the sample. The specimen was peripheral blood. The receptors derive from a human donor in a cohort sampled during active COVID-19.

V gene TRBV11-2 combines with J gene TRBJ2-1, with TRBD1 as a possible D gene (6 bases). The length of the CDR3 is 16 residues. The germline gives CDR1 SGHAT, CDR2 FQNNGV. Between the trimmed V and J ends, which lost 0 bases and 4 bases, there was a span of 13 bases. The CDR3 DNA sequence: TGTGCCAGCAGCTTAGATCGTCAGGGGTATTACAATGAGCAGTTCTTC. Translated: CASSLDRQGYYNEQFF.

Worth noting for this clone: One junction end does not reproduce the germline sequence, and a read error may be involved. V gene TRBV29-1 combines with J gene TRBJ2-3; D ambiguous. The CDR3 consists of 12 residues. Germline V gives CDR1 SQVTM, CDR2 ANQGSEA. The CDR3 DNA follows: TGCAGCGCTGAACGCGGCACAGATACGCAGTATTTT. It translates to CSAERGTDTQYF.

V is TRBV18 and J is TRBJ2-7, with TRBD2 matching over 7 bases. CDR3 length: 14 residues. V dropped 6 bases and J dropped 0; count of bases not matched to a gene: 5. From germline, CDR1 is KGHSH and CDR2 LQKENI. DNA of the CDR3: TGTGCCAGCTCGGGGGGGGAATTCTCCTACGAGCAGTACTTC. The encoded protein is CASSGGEFSYEQYF.

CDR3 bases: TGCGCCAGCAGCCAAGAAAGCCCCCCGAACACAGATACGCAGTATTTT. Translated, it gives CASSQESPPNTDTQYF. This chain uses TRBV4-1 with TRBJ2-3, with D uncertain. V lost 0 bases to trimming and J lost 2 bases, with 12 bases between them. From germline, CDR1 is MGHRA and CDR2 YSYEKL. CDR3 length: 16 residues.

This clone has just a few counts. This rearrangement joins TRBV7-2 to TRBJ2-1; 8 positions match TRBD2. V dropped 0 bases and J dropped 2; count of bases not matched to a gene: 3. CDR1 SGHTA and CDR2 FQGNSA come from the germline V gene. This CDR3 region has 16 residues. This CDR3 is CASSLAERGPYNEQFF. The CDR3 nucleotides read TGTGCCAGCAGCTTAGCGGAGCGGGGGCCCTACAATGAGCAGTTCTTC.

The rearrangement links TRBV5-1 to TRBJ2-2; TRBD2 matches 10 bases. The V segment lost 0 bases and the J segment 6 bases; nucleotides outside the gene matches: 11. CDR3 length equals 18 residues. Per germline, CDR1 SGHRS and CDR2 YFSETQ. In DNA form, the CDR3 reads TGCGCCAGCAGCTTGGCCGGGACAACGAGCGGGAGGGCCGGGGAGCTGTTTTTT. Residues: CASSLAGTTSGRAGELFF.

The chain joins TRBV18 to TRBJ1-5; 7 nucleotides align to TRBD1. This CDR3 has 15 residues. Germline CDR1 KGHSH, CDR2 LQKENI. The J segment lost 1 base and the V segment lost 2 bases, leaving 2 bases of the junction unmatched. This chain's CDR3 is CASSPNRGSNQPQHF. The CDR3, as DNA: TGTGCCAGCTCACCAAACAGGGGAAGCAATCAGCCCCAGCATTTT. The variable domain in full, completed from reference TRBV18 and TRBJ1-5, reads NAGVMQNPRHLVRRRGQEARLRCSPMKGHSHVYWYRQLPEEGLKFMVYLQKENIIDESGMPKERFSAEFPKEGPSILRIQQVVRGDSAAYFCASSPNRGSNQPQHFGDGTRLSIL.

V and J are TRBV5-1 and TRBJ1-3; TRBD1 might be the D (5 bases). V lost 0 bases, J lost 4 bases, and 11 bases lay in between. Germline lookup yields CDR1 SGHRS and CDR2 YFSETQ. CDR3 length equals 15 residues. The CDR3 region is CASSLVAGPGNTIYF. The CDR3 DNA reads as TGCGCCAGCAGCTTGGTTGCGGGGCCGGGAAACACCATATATTTT. The variable domain in full, completed from reference TRBV5-1 and TRBJ1-3, reads KAGVTQTPRYLIKTRGQQVTLSCSPISGHRSVSWYQQTPGQGLQFLFEYFSETQRNKGNFPGRFSGRQFSNSRSEMNVSTLELGDSALYLCASSLVAGPGNTIYFGEGSWLTVV.

This clone has only a few counts. This sample includes further DNA sequences coding for the same CDR3. V and J are TRBV4-1 and TRBJ2-7, with TRBD2 matching 12 bases. The junction had 5 bases not matched to a gene; V was cut back by 4 bases and J by 4 bases. The germline CDR1 and CDR2 sequences are MGHRA and YSYEKL. This CDR3 has 15 residues. The CDR3 sequence: CASSPWTSGVYEQYF. CDR3 coding DNA: TGCGCCAGCAGCCCCTGGACTAGCGGGGTGTACGAGCAGTACTTC.

The chain employs TRBV5-1 and TRBJ1-6, with a possible D match to TRBD1 (5 bases). Germline assignment: CDR1 SGHRS and CDR2 YFSETQ. V was shortened by 0 bases and J by 6 bases, with 10 bases between the two germline ends. The CDR3 spans 15 residues. CDR3 sequence: CASSLEGEGNSPLHF. In nucleotides, the CDR3 is TGCGCCAGCAGCTTGGAAGGGGAAGGTAATTCACCCCTCCACTTT.

This chain links TRBV15 with TRBJ2-5; 12 bases line up with TRBD2. Germline V gives CDR1 LNHNV, CDR2 YYDKDF (reference sequence). Germline trimming cut 5 bases from V and 4 bases from J; bases unmatched to any gene: 11. CDR3 size: 17 residues. CDR3 residues: CATSPKGLAGSIETQYF. For the CDR3, the DNA is TGTGCCACCAGCCCTAAAGGACTAGCGGGATCTATAGAGACCCAGTACTTC. The full variable domain, its missing parts supplied by reference TRBV15 and TRBJ2-5, is DAMVIQNPRYQVTQFGKPVTLSCSQTLNHNVMYWYQQKSSQAPKLLFHYYDKDFNNEADTPDNFQSRRPNTSFCFLDIRSPGLGDTAMYLCATSPKGLAGSIETQYFGPGTRLLVL.

The V and J genes are TRBV6-1 and TRBJ1-1, with a tentative D call TRBD1 (5 bases). CDR1 MNHNS and CDR2 SASEGT come from the germline V gene. The length of the CDR3 is 13 residues. V shed 0 bases and J shed 10 bases, with 12 bases lying between them. The chain's CDR3 is CASSEAPGFPAFF. The CDR3 coding sequence is TGTGCCAGCAGTGAAGCCCCAGGGTTTCCAGCTTTCTTT.

This clone was detected ten times or more. V is TRBV6-4 and J is TRBJ2-3, with D possibly TRBD2 on 6 matching bases. The V gene's germline CDR1 is MRHNA and CDR2 SNTAGT. Between the trimmed V and J ends, which lost 5 bases and 4 bases, there was a span of 13 bases. The CDR3 has 14 residues. The CDR3 loop is CASSTGGSADTQYF. CDR3 nucleotides: TGTGCCAGCAGTACTGGGGGGAGTGCAGATACGCAGTATTTT.

The sample holds one count of this clone. The V and J genes are TRBV7-9 and TRBJ1-2; D perhaps matches TRBD1 (6 bases). The germline V and J ends were trimmed by 5 bases and 3 bases, with 16 bases remaining between them. This CDR3 region has 15 residues. Germline assignment: CDR1 SEHNR and CDR2 FQNEAQ (reference sequence). CDR3 protein: CASSLKGVGYYGYTF. CDR3 sequence (DNA): TGTGCCAGCAGCCTGAAGGGGGTTGGTTACTATGGCTACACCTTC.

The chain couples TRBV25-1 to TRBJ2-3, with a tentative D call TRBD1 (5 bases). This CDR3 contains 13 residues. V was clipped by 7 bases and J by 5 bases, with 13 bases between them. CDR1 is MGHDK and CDR2 is SYGVNS in the germline V gene. CDR3: CASTLPRGDTQYF. CDR3 nucleotide sequence: TGTGCCAGCACCCTTCCTAGGGGAGATACGCAGTATTTT.

A word on this clone: Other DNA sequences in the sample encode the same CDR3. The genes are TRBV11-2 and TRBJ2-7; D is unclear. This CDR3 is 11 amino acids long. CDR1 and CDR2 (germline): SGHAT, FQNNGV. With 5 bases removed from V and 1 base from J, the gap between germline ends came to 3 bases. The CDR3 loop reads CASSPSYEQYF. CDR3 coding DNA: TGTGCCAGCAGCCCTTCCTACGAGCAGTACTTC.

CDR3 sequence: CATSRDRARGRVGELFF. As DNA, the CDR3 is TGTGCCACCAGCAGAGATAGGGCCAGGGGGCGCGTCGGGGAGCTGTTTTTT. The V gene is TRBV15, the J gene TRBJ2-2, with 8 bases fitting TRBD1. The J segment lost 7 bases and the V segment lost 0 bases, leaving 10 bases of the junction unmatched. This CDR3 is built from 17 residues. Germline V gene sequence: CDR1 LNHNV, CDR2 YYDKDF (reference sequence).

The gene calls are TRBV11-1 and TRBJ1-2; D gene uncertain. V was shortened by 1 base and J by 8 bases, with 8 bases between the two germline ends. The CDR3 is made up of 12 amino acids. Germline V CDR1 and CDR2: SGHAT, FQDESV (reference sequence). CDR3 sequence (DNA): TGTGCCAGCAGCTTAGGCGGGCGCGGCTACACCTTC. Translating it yields CASSLGGRGYTF.

The rearrangement links TRBV27 to TRBJ2-1; 7 bases match TRBD2. The CDR3 loop spans 15 amino acids. Trimming took 6 bases from V and 1 from J; bases not matched to a gene: 6. The germline gives CDR1 MNHEY, CDR2 SMNVEV (reference sequence). CDR3 sequence reads: CASSPSGESYNEQFF. CDR3 bases: TGTGCCAGCAGCCCTAGCGGTGAATCCTACAATGAGCAGTTCTTC.

This clone was observed once. This chain uses TRBV7-6 with TRBJ1-1; D uncertain. Germline assignment: CDR1 SGHVS and CDR2 FNYEAQ. The CDR3 has 14 residues. Trimming took 1 base from V and 0 from J, leaving 6 bases between them. This chain's CDR3 is CASSLGGLNTEAFF. CDR3 bases: TGTGCCAGCAGCTTAGGAGGCCTGAACACTGAAGCTTTCTTT.

The chain links TRBV18 to TRBJ1-1, with D perhaps matching TRBD1 (6 bases). With 5 bases removed from V and 1 base from J, the gap between germline ends came to 8 bases. Germline assignment: CDR1 KGHSH and CDR2 LQKENI. This CDR3 has 13 amino acids. CDR3 coding DNA: TGTGCCAGCTCAGTGGACAGGAACACTGAAGCTTTCTTT. Its translation is CASSVDRNTEAFF.